This record concerns one T cell receptor beta chain sequence. Its target is unknown. The entry originates in a study of PD-1 blockade in classical Hodgkin lymphoma. Findings and limits, study-wide: Similar baseline diversity was found in complete responders and newly diagnosed patients. What drove the repertoire differences, possibly disease activity or prior therapy, has not been defined. Healthy donors reportedly exceeded newly diagnosed patients in baseline TCR diversity.

Assay used: immunoSEQ multiplex PCR; TCRdb lists only in-frame clones, some missing. The sample lists fewer than 65,000 clones; around 87% were seen once. In every patient, relapse followed autologous stem cell transplantation, while exposure to brentuximab vedotin differed. Complete response, partial response or progressive disease was each patient's best response. V gave up 1 base and J gave up 4 bases, with 21 bases separating them. The germline V gene has CDR1 SGDLS and CDR2 YYNGEE. There are 18 residues in the CDR3. The chain joins TRBV9 to TRBJ1-5; a possible D gene is TRBD1 (6 bases). This material consisted of peripheral blood mononuclear cells (PBMCs), taken at baseline. This TCR was sampled from a human donor with classical Hodgkin lymphoma. CDR3 sequence: CASSVSGLGGVWNQPQHF. The CDR3 DNA reads TGTGCCAGCAGCGTATCGGGATTAGGGGGGGTGTGGAATCAGCCCCAGCATTTT.